This TCR beta chain was recovered during a study of T-cell reconstitution after alpha-beta-depleted transplantation in children listed by TCRdb under 2016. Regarding the complete study: The study quantitatively tracked T-cell immune reconstitution after TCRalphabeta/CD19-depleted allogeneic hematopoietic cell transplantation in children using TCR repertoire profiling.

The protocol used for the library was PCR. Reads for this sample came from an Illumina HiSeq 2500. Molecular barcoding was employed in the preparation of TCR libraries, with unique molecular identifiers being used to normalize TCRbeta repertoire quantification. Through fastp at Q25 and MiXCR, TCRdb rebuilt clones from the public reads, retaining in-frame beta chains. Rows are unified per CDR3 protein, each entry keeping the most common DNA and genes. A total of roughly 790,000 distinct CDR3 sequences appear in this sample, 15% to 20% of them only once. Together, the top ten hold about 4.6% of the sample. The treatment or condition label, read with the paper, signifies: allogeneic hematopoietic cell transplantation with graft depleted of TCRalphabeta T cells and CD19 B cells. TCRalphabeta/CD19-depleted allogeneic hematopoietic cell grafts were given to the transplant recipients, all of whom were children.

There are many counts of this clonotype. What antigen it recognizes has not been identified. Per-nucleotide qualities are absent, and no much larger clonotype sits a single base away. General conclusions and limits of the study: About two months after transplant, the apparently early recovery of alphabetaT-cell counts reportedly depended on just several hundred clones that had expanded rapidly and came from non-depleted graft cells. The frequencies of hyperexpanded clones fell over the following months, and after one year, T-cell counts and TCRbeta diversity were mostly attributed to newly produced T cells. The high TCRbeta diversity at day 60 in some patients was ascribed to recipient T cells and intrathymic progenitors that had survived conditioning.

Including the terminal cysteine and phenylalanine, the CDR3 comprises 16 residues. Of all the DNA, just the CDR3 is kept, 48 bases in frame from base 1. V loses 1 base, J loses 4 bases, and the germline ends lie 17 bases apart. CDR1 SQVTM and CDR2 ANQGSEA were looked up in the germline V gene. This chain joins TRBV29-1 to TRBJ2-1; a tentative D match to TRBD2 spans 6 bases. The clonotype originates from a male patient between 5 and 17 years old who had a stem cell transplant for acute lymphoblastic leukemia, so the T cells may come from the graft donor. The sample was PBMCs, mostly from graft donor cells, taken 360 days after TCRalphabeta/CD19-depleted stem cell transplant. The nucleotide sequence is TGCAGCGTTGAAGGGCGTGGAGAACTAGCTTACAATGAGCAGTTCTTC. It translates to CSVEGRGELAYNEQFF.